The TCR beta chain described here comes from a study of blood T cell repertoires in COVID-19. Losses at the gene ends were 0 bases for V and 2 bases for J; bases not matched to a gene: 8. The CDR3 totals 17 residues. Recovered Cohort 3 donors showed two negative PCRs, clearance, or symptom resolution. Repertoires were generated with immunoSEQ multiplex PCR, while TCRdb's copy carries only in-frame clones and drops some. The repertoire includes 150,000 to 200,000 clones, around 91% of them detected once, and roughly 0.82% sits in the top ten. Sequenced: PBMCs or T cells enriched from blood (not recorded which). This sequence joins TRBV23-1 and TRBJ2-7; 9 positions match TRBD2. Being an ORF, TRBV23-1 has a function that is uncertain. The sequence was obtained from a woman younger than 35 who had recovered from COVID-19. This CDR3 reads CASSQSRTPSGTYEQYF. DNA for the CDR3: TGCGCCAGCAGTCAATCTCGAACTCCTAGCGGGACCTACGAGCAGTACTTC.